This is a list of T cell receptor beta chains from one sample in a study of T cell repertoires in cytomegalovirus infection. MiXCR was run by TCRdb on the reads, yielding one entry per CDR3 protein. The sample carries a few hundred thousand distinct CDR3 sequences, approximately 14% recorded once. The source material was PBMCs. The receptors shown here come from a human donor in good health (CMV status not recorded). Some clones in this sample may be carry-over from other donors' samples. The conserved cysteine and the conserved F or W are not part of the CDR3 here. The order of the fields is J gene, V gene, D gene, CDR3 protein. D genes are given only for firm matches.

j_gene: TRBJ2-1
v_gene: TRBV4-2
d_gene: TRBD2
CDR3aa: ASSLLAGPRLNEQF

j_gene: TRBJ1-6
v_gene: TRBV28
d_gene: TRBD1
CDR3aa: ASSGDRVYSPLH

j_gene: TRBJ1-5
v_gene: TRBV20-1
d_gene: TRBD1
CDR3aa: SADTGDRNQPQH

j_gene: TRBJ2-4
v_gene: TRBV20-1
d_gene: .
CDR3aa: SAIRAGPTNIQY

j_gene: TRBJ2-1
v_gene: TRBV24-1
d_gene: .
CDR3aa: ATSDRNRAEGEQF

j_gene: TRBJ1-1
v_gene: TRBV6-5
d_gene: .
CDR3aa: ASSYSMSAKNTEAF

j_gene: TRBJ2-5
v_gene: TRBV2
d_gene: .
CDR3aa: ASSASRGEQETQY

j_gene: TRBJ2-6
v_gene: TRBV20-1
d_gene: TRBD1
CDR3aa: SARRDSGESGANVLT

j_gene: TRBJ2-1
v_gene: TRBV12-3/TRBV12-4
d_gene: .
CDR3aa: ASSFDAQNNEQF

j_gene: TRBJ2-1
v_gene: TRBV7-3
d_gene: .
CDR3aa: ASSLSFPGHRF

j_gene: TRBJ1-2
v_gene: TRBV7-9
d_gene: .
CDR3aa: ASSNPGTLYGYT

j_gene: TRBJ2-7
v_gene: TRBV7-3
d_gene: TRBD2
CDR3aa: ASSPDGGAYEQY

j_gene: TRBJ1-1
v_gene: TRBV28
d_gene: .
CDR3aa: ASSLDSHTEAF